These T cell receptor beta chains were read from a single sample in a study of T cell repertoires in cytomegalovirus infection. TCRdb analysed the reads with MiXCR anew, one entry per CDR3 protein. The sample carries about 100,000 distinct CDR3 sequences, approximately 16% recorded once. Sequencing was done on a sample of PBMCs. Source of these receptors: a human donor in good health (CMV status not recorded). Some clones in this sample may be carry-over from other donors' samples. CDR3s include the opening cysteine and the closing phenylalanine or tryptophan.

TRBV3-1	CASSRETGEGETQYF
TRBV7-8	CATTYTGGRDGEKLFF
TRBV10-2	CASSESGGRNTEAFF
TRBV10-3	CAISPGREDDYTF
TRBV2	CASSRSGGGSDTQYF
TRBV6-1	CASSDGGRYGYTF
TRBV9	CASSAGEETQYF
TRBV2	CASSTVDSTDTQYF
TRBV7-9	CASSTPGNSFSDTQYF
TRBV19	CASSVTGEDEQFF
TRBV7-2	CASSLEVGAPGELFF
TRBV5-1	CASSEDTDTQYF
TRBV7-2	CASSLGATYTEAFF
TRBV12-3/TRBV12-4	CASSLRDHRDGNQPQHF
TRBV2	CASSEGRGGAIDTQYF
TRBV7-9	CASSLPAGLSQETQYF
TRBV18	CASSPGVRGEKLFF